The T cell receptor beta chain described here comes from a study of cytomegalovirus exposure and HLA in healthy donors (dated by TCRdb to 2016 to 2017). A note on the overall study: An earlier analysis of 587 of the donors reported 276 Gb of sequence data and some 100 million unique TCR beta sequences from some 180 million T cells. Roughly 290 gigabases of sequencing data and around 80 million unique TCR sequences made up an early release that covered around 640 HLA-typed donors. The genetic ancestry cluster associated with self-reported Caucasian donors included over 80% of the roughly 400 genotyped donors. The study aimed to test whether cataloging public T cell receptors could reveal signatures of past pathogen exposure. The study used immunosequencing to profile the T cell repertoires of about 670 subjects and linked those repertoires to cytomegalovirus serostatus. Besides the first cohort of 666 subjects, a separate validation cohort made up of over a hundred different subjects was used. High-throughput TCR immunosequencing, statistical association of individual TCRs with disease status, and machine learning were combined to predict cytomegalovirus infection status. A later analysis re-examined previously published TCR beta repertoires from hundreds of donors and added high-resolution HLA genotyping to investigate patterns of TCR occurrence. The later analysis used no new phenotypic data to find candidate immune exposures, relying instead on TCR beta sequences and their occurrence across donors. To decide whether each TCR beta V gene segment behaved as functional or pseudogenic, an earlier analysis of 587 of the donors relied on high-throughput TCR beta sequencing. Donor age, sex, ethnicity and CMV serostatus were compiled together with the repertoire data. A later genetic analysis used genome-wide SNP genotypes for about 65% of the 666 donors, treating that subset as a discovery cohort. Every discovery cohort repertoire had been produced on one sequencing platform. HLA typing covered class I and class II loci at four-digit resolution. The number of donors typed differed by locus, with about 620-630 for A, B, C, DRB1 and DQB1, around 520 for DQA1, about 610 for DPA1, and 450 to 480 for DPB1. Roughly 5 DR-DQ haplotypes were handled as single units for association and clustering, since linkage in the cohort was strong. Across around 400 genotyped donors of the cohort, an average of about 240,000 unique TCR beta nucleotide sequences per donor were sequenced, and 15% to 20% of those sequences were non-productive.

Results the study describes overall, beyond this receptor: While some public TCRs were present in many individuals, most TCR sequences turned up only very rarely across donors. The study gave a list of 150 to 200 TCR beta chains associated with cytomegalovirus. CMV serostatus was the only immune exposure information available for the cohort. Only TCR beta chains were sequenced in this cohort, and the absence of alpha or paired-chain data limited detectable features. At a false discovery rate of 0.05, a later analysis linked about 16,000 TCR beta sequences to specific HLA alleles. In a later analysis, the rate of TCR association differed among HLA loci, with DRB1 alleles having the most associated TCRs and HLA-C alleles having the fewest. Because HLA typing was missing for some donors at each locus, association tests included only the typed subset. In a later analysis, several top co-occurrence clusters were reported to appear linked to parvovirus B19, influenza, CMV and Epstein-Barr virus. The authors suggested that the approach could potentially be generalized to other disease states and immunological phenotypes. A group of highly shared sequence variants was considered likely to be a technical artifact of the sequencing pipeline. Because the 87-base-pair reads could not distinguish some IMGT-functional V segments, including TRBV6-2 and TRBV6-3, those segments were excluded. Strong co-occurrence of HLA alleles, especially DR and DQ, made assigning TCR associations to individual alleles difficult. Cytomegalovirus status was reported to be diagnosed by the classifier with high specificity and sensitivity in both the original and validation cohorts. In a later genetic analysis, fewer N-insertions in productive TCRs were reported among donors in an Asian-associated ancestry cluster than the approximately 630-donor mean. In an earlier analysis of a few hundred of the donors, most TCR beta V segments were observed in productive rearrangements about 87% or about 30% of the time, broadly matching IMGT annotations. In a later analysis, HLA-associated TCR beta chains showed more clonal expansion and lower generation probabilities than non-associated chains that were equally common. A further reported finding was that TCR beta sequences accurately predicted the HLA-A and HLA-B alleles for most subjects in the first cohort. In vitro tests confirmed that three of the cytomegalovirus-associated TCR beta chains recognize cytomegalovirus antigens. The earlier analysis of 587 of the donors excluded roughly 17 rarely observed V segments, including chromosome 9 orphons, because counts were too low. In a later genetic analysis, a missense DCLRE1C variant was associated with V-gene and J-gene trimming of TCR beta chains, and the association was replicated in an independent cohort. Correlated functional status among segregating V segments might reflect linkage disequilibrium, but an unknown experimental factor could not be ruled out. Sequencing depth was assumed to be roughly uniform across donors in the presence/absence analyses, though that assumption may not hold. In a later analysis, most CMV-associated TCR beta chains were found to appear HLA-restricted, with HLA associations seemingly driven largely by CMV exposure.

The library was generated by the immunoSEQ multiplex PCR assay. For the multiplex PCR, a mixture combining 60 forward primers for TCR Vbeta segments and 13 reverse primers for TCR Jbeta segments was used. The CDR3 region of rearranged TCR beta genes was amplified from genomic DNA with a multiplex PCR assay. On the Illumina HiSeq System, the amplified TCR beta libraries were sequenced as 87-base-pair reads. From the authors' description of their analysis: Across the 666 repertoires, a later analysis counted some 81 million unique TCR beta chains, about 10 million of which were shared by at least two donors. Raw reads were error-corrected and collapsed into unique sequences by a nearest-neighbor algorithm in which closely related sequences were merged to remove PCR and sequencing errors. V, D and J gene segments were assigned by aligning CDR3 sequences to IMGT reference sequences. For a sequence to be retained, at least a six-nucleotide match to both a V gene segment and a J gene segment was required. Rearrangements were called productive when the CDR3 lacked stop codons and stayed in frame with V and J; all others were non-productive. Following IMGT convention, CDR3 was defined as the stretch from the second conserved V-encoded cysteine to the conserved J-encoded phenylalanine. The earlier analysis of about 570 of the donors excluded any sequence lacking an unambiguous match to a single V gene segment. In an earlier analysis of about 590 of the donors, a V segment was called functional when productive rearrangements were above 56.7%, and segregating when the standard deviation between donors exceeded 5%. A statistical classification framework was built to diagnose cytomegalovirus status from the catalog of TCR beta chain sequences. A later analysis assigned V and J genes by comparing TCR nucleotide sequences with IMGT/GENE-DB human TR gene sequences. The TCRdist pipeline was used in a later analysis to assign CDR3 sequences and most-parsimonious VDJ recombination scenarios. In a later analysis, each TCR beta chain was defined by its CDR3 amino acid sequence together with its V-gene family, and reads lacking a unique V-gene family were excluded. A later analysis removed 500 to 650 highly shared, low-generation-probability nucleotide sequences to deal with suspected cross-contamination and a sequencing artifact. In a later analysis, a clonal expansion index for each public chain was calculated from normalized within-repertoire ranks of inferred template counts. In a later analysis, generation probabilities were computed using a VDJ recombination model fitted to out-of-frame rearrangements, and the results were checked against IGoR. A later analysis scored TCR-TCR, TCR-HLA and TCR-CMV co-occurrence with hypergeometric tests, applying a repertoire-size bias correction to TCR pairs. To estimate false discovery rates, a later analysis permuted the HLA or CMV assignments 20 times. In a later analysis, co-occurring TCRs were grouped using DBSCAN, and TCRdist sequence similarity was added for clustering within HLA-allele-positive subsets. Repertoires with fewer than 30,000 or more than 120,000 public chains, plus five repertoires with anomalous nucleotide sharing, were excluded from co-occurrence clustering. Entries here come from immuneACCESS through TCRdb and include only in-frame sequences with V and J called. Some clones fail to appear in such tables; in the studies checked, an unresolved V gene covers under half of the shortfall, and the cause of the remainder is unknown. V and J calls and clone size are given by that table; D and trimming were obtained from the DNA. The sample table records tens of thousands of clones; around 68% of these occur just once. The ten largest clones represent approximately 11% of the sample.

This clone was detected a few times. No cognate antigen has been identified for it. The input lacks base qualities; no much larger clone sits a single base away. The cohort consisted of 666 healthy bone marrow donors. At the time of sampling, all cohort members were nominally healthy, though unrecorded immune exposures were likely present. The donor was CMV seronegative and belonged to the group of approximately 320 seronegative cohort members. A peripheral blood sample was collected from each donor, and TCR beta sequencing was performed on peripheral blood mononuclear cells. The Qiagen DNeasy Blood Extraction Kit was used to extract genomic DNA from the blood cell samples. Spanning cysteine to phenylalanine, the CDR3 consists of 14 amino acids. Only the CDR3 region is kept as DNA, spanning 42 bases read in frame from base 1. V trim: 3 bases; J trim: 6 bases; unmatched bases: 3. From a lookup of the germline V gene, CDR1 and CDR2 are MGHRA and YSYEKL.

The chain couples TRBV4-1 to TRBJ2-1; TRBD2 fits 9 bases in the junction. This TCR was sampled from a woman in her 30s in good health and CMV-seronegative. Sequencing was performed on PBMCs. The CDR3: CASSQGLASNEQFF. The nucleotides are TGCGCCAGCAGCCAGGGACTAGCTAGCAATGAGCAGTTCTTC.